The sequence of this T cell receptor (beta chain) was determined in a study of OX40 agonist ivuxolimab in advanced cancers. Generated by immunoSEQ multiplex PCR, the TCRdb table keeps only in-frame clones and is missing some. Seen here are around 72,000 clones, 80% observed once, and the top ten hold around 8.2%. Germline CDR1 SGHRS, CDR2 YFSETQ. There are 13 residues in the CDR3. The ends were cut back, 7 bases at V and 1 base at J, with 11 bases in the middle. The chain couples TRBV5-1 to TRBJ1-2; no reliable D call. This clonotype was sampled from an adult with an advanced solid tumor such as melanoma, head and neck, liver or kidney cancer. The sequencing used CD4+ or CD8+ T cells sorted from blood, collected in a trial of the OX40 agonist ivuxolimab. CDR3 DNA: TGCGCCAGCTCTGCGCTGGATAACTATGGCTACACCTTC. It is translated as CASSALDNYGYTF.